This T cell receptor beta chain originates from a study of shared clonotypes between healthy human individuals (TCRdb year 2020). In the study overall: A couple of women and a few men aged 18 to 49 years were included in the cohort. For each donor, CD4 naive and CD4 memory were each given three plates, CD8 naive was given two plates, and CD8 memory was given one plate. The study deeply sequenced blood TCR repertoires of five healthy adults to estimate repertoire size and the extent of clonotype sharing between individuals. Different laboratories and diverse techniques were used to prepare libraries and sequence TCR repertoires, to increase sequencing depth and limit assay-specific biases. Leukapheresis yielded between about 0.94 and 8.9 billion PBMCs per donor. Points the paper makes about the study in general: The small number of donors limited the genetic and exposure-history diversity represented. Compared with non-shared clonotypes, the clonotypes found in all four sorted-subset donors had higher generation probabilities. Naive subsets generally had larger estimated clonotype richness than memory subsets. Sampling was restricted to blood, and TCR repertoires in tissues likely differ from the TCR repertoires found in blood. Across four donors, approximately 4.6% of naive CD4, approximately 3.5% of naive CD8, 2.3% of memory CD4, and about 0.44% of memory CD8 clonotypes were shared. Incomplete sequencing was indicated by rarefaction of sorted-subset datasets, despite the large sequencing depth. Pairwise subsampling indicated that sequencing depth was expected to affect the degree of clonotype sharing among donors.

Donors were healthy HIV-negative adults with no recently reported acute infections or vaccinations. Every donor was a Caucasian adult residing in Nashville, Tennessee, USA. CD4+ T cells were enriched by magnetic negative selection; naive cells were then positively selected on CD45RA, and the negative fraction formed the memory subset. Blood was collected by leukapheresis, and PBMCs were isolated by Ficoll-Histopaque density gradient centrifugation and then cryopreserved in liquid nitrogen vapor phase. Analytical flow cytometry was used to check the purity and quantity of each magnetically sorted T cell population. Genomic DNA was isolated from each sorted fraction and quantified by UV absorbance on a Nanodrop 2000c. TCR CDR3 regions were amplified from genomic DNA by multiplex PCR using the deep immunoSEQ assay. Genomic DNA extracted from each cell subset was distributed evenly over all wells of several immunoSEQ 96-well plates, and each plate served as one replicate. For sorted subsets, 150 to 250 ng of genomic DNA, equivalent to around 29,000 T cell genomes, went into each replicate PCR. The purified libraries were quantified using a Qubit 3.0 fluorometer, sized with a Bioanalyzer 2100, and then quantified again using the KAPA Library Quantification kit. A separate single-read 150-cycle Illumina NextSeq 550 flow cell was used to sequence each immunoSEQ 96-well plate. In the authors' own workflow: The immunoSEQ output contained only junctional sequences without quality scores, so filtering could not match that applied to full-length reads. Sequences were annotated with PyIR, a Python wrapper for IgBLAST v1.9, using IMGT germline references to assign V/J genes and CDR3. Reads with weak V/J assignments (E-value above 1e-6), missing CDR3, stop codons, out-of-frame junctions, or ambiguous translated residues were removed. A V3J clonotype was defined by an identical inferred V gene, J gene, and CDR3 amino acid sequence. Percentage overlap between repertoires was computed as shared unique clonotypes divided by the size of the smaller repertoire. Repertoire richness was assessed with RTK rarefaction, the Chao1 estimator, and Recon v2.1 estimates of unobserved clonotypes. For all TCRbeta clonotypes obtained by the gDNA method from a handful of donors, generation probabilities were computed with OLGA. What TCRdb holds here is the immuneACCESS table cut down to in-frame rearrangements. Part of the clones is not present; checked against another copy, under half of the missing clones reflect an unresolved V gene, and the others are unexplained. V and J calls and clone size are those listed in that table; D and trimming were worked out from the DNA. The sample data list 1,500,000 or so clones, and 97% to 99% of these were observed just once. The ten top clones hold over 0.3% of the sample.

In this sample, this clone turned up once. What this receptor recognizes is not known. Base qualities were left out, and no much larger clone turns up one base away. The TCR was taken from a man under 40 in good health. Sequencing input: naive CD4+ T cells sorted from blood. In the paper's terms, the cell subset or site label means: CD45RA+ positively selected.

The sequenced DNA: TGCGCCAGCAGCCAAACCGGGACAGGGTATGAAAAACTGTTTTTT. Its translation reads: CASSQTGTGYEKLFF. The receptor chain draws on TRBV4-1 and TRBJ1-4; TRBD1 agrees with 9 junctional bases. Germline trimming: 2 bases from V, 6 bases from J; junction bases outside gene matches: 4. The CDR3 numbers 15 residues from cysteine through phenylalanine. Left in the record is the CDR3 DNA by itself, 45 bases read in frame from the first base. In the germline V gene, CDR1 corresponds to MGHRA and CDR2 to YSYEKL.